These T cell receptor beta chains were read from a single sample in a study of PD-L1 blockade in urothelial cancer. Sequencing was performed with immunoSEQ multiplex PCR; in TCRdb, only in-frame clones are kept and a portion is missing. The repertoire holds 49,000 or so clones, 75% to 85% seen once, with more than 9% in the top ten. The sample was PBMCs, taken around atezolizumab (anti-PD-L1) treatment. The source is a man in his 70s with urothelial cancer. The CDR3 runs from the conserved cysteine through the conserved F or W. D genes are given only for firm matches. Size tells how often a clone was seen (once, few, many) or the class of an expanded clone, and some rows leave it out.

d_gene: TRBD1
abundance: NA
v_gene: TRBV6-1
j_gene: TRBJ1-1
CDR3aa: CASSNRGGMNTEAFF
CDR3nt: TGTGCCAGCAGTAACAGGGGGGGGATGAACACTGAAGCTTTCTTT

d_gene: TRBD1
abundance: NA
v_gene: TRBV5-4
j_gene: TRBJ2-2
CDR3aa: CASRPTGTNTGELFF
CDR3nt: TGTGCCAGCAGGCCGACAGGGACGAACACCGGGGAGCTGTTTTTT

d_gene: TRBD2
abundance: NA
v_gene: TRBV10-2
j_gene: TRBJ2-7
CDR3aa: CASRTGLAGRDEQYF
CDR3nt: TGCGCCAGCAGGACGGGACTAGCGGGCCGGGACGAGCAGTACTTC

d_gene: TRBD2
abundance: NA
v_gene: TRBV10-3
j_gene: TRBJ2-2
CDR3aa: CAISESHGGDTGELFF
CDR3nt: TGTGCCATCAGTGAGTCGCACGGGGGGGACACCGGGGAGCTGTTTTTT

d_gene: TRBD2
abundance: NA
v_gene: TRBV27
j_gene: TRBJ2-7
CDR3aa: CASSRGLAVYEQYF
CDR3nt: TGTGCCAGCAGTCGGGGACTAGCGGTCTACGAGCAGTACTTC

d_gene: NA
abundance: NA
v_gene: TRBV5-1
j_gene: TRBJ1-2
CDR3aa: CASSLVTGANYGYTF
CDR3nt: TGCGCCAGCAGCTTGGTCACAGGAGCTAACTATGGCTACACCTTC

d_gene: TRBD2
abundance: NA
v_gene: TRBV28
j_gene: TRBJ2-7
CDR3aa: CASSLSTREGYEQYF
CDR3nt: TGTGCCAGCAGTTTATCGACGCGGGAGGGGTACGAGCAGTACTTC

d_gene: NA
abundance: NA
v_gene: TRBV19
j_gene: TRBJ2-1
CDR3aa: CASSIDHAGSYNEQFF
CDR3nt: TGTGCCAGTAGTATAGATCATGCAGGCTCCTACAATGAGCAGTTCTTC

d_gene: TRBD2
abundance: NA
v_gene: TRBV7-9
j_gene: TRBJ2-2
CDR3aa: CASSLGGGGVTGELFF
CDR3nt: TGTGCCAGCAGCTTAGGCGGCGGGGGAGTCACCGGGGAGCTGTTTTTT

d_gene: TRBD2
abundance: NA
v_gene: TRBV11-2
j_gene: TRBJ2-3
CDR3aa: CASSPRSSGILGDTQYF
CDR3nt: TGTGCCAGCAGCCCCAGGAGTAGCGGGATCCTTGGAGATACGCAGTATTTT

d_gene: NA
abundance: NA
v_gene: TRBV7-9
j_gene: TRBJ1-1
CDR3aa: CASSGGQTLNTEAFF
CDR3nt: TGTGCCAGCAGCGGTGGACAGACCCTGAACACTGAAGCTTTCTTT

d_gene: NA
abundance: many
v_gene: TRBV6-4
j_gene: TRBJ1-2
CDR3aa: CASSDSETGTYGYTF
CDR3nt: TGTGCCAGCAGTGACTCAGAAACAGGGACCTATGGCTACACCTTC

d_gene: TRBD2
abundance: NA
v_gene: TRBV11-3
j_gene: TRBJ2-2
CDR3aa: CASSLRPGLAGAGELFF
CDR3nt: TGTGCCAGCAGTTTGCGACCGGGACTAGCGGGAGCCGGGGAGCTGTTTTTT